These 26 T cell receptor beta chains share one sample of origin, sequenced in a study of cytomegalovirus exposure and HLA in healthy donors. The method was immunoSEQ multiplex PCR; TCRdb's version includes in-frame clones alone and lacks a portion of them. The table lists 90,000 to 150,000 clones, around 87% of them singletons, with nearly 6.5% in the top ten. Sequencing was carried out using PBMCs. All receptors come from a woman between 18 and 30 years old in good health and CMV-seropositive.

The V call is TRBV9, the J call TRBJ2-7; the D gene is possibly TRBD1 (6 bases). Germline V gene lookup returns CDR1 SGDLS and CDR2 YYNGEE. V lost 0 bases and J 3 bases, leaving 13 bases between the germline ends. The CDR3 length is 15 residues. The CDR3 DNA reads as TGTGCCAGCAGCGTAGCGGCAGCAGGGGACTACGAGCAGTACTTC. Translation gives CASSVAAAGDYEQYF.

The chain employs TRBV9 and TRBJ2-3, with 8 bases identical to TRBD2. V dropped 1 base and J dropped 2; count of bases not matched to a gene: 3. The CDR3 sequence is 15 residues long. The V gene's germline CDR1 is SGDLS and CDR2 YYNGEE. CDR3 loop: CASSVQLADTDTQYF. In DNA form, the CDR3 reads TGTGCCAGCAGCGTACAACTAGCGGACACAGATACGCAGTATTTT.

The chain recombines TRBV6-1 with TRBJ1-5, with 11 bases aligning to TRBD1. The CDR3 contains 18 residues. V dropped 4 bases and J dropped 4; count of bases not matched to a gene: 12. Germline loops: CDR1 MNHNS, CDR2 SASEGT. The CDR3 reads CASSALGQGARANQPQHF. Written as DNA, the CDR3 is TGTGCCAGCAGTGCCCTTGGACAGGGGGCGAGAGCGAATCAGCCCCAGCATTTT.

The chain is built from TRBV4-2 and TRBJ2-2, with 11 bases identical to TRBD2. Germline values: CDR1 LGHNA, CDR2 YNFKEQ. The junction had 2 bases not matched to a gene; V was cut back by 6 bases and J by 5 bases. This CDR3 is 14 amino acids long. The CDR3 spells CASSLAGGTGELFF. The DNA of the CDR3 is TGTGCCAGCAGTTTAGCGGGGGGGACCGGGGAGCTGTTTTTT.

The chain carries TRBV11-1 and TRBJ2-1; 7 nucleotides line up with TRBD2. The trim removed 4 bases at V and 6 bases at J, leaving 12 bases unmatched. The CDR3 covers 16 residues. CDR1 and CDR2 (germline): SGHAT, FQDESV (reference sequence). CDR3 DNA: TGTGCCAGCAGCTCTCGCGGGGGTCGCGGTTCCAATGAGCAGTTCTTC. Its protein is CASSSRGGRGSNEQFF.

This clone was observed a few times. CDR3 in DNA: TGTGCCCCAAGTCCAGGAAGCCCTTATTCACCCCTCCACTTT. This codes for CAPSPGSPYSPLHF. The chain recombines TRBV30 with TRBJ1-6; D gene unclear. V gave up 8 bases and J gave up 8 bases, with 19 bases separating them. Looked up from germline, CDR1 is GTSNPN and CDR2 is SVGIG (reference sequence). The CDR3 totals 14 residues.

The J gene is TRBJ1-2, the V gene TRBV6-5; 7 positions agree with TRBD1. Germline CDR1 is MNHEY and CDR2 is SVGAGI. The CDR3 is made up of 13 amino acids. V lost 8 bases to trimming and J lost 8 bases; unmatched junction nucleotides: 11. Here the CDR3 reads CASGRGGDGGYTF. The CDR3 nucleotides read TGTGCCAGCGGGCGAGGGGGCGATGGCGGCTACACCTTC.

The chain is built from TRBV6-1 and TRBJ1-4; 8 nucleotides line up with TRBD1. CDR3 length equals 15 residues. Germline CDR1 and CDR2: MNHNS and SASEGT. After removal of 6 bases from V and 7 bases from J, the junction contained 10 bases not matched to a gene. CDR3 coding DNA: TGTGCCAGCAGGGCAGGGGGCTCAGGGAGTGAAAAACTGTTTTTT. Protein: CASRAGGSGSEKLFF.

This chain uses TRBV5-4 with TRBJ2-1, with 11 bases matching TRBD2. With V trimmed by 0 bases and J by 9 bases, 2 bases remained unmatched. Germline CDR1 and CDR2: SGHNT and YYREEE (reference sequence). This CDR3 is built from 14 residues. As DNA, the CDR3 is TGTGCCAGCAGCTTGGTAGCGGGAGGGGGTGAGCAGTTCTTC. Translating gives CASSLVAGGGEQFF.

This clone was counted once. V and J are TRBV28 and TRBJ2-7, with D unresolved. There are 12 residues in the CDR3. Germline CDR1 and CDR2: MDHEN and SYDVKM. Between the trimmed V and J ends, which lost 5 bases and 4 bases, there was a span of 9 bases. CDR3: CASSTEEYEQYF. CDR3 in DNA: TGTGCCAGCAGTACCGAGGAGTACGAGCAGTACTTC.

The chain uses TRBV27 and TRBJ2-5, with no clear D. Germline V gene lookup returns CDR1 MNHEY and CDR2 SMNVEV (reference sequence). This CDR3 has 14 amino acids. Between the trimmed V and J ends, which lost 5 bases and 5 bases, there was a span of 15 bases. The CDR3 DNA follows: TGTGCCAGCAGTGCTAATGTGGTCGGGGAGACCCAGTACTTC. This gives the protein CASSANVVGETQYF.

The V and J genes are TRBV30 and TRBJ1-2, with D possibly being TRBD1 (6 bases). The length of the CDR3 is 12 residues. Germline-derived CDR1 and CDR2 are GTSNPN and SVGIG (reference sequence). Trimming stripped 3 bases from V and 7 bases from J, with 12 bases between. This CDR3 reads CAWRKQGSGYTF. CDR3 DNA sequence: TGTGCCTGGAGAAAACAGGGCTCTGGCTACACCTTC.

This chain connects TRBV6-6 to TRBJ1-3, with D possibly being TRBD1 (6 bases). V gave up 6 bases and J gave up 0 bases, with 9 bases separating them. This CDR3 is 14 amino acids long. Germline V gene data show CDR1 as MNHNY and CDR2 as SVGAGI (reference sequence). CDR3 in amino acids: CASRSDSSGNTIYF. Here the CDR3 DNA reads TGTGCCAGCAGATCGGACAGCTCTGGAAACACCATATATTTT.

The chain uses TRBV7-9 and TRBJ1-1; 12 nucleotides match TRBD1. Germline lookup yields CDR1 SEHNR and CDR2 FQNEAQ (reference sequence). After removal of 7 bases from V and 10 bases from J, the junction contained 16 bases not matched to a gene. The CDR3 length is 16 residues. CDR3 loop: CASTLTGGQGANGAFF. The CDR3 DNA follows: TGTGCCAGCACCCTAACGGGGGGACAGGGGGCCAATGGAGCTTTCTTT.

The V call is TRBV9, the J call TRBJ2-1; D perhaps matches TRBD1 (5 bases). The V end lost 3 bases, the J end lost 4 bases, and 11 bases lay between the germline ends. Germline assignment: CDR1 SGDLS and CDR2 YYNGEE. This CDR3 is built from 14 residues. The CDR3 coding sequence is TGTGCCAGCAGCGCCCCCACAGGATACAATGAGCAGTTCTTC. It specifies CASSAPTGYNEQFF.

The rearrangement uses TRBV10-1 and TRBJ2-3; tentatively, D is TRBD2 (5 bases). CDR1 and CDR2 from the germline V gene are WNHNN and SYGVQD (reference sequence). Trimming took 7 bases from V and 1 from J, leaving 15 bases between them. The CDR3 contains 15 residues. CDR3 DNA sequence: TGCGCCAGCATTTGGAGAGAGGGATGCACAGATACGCAGTATTTT. Translation gives CASIWREGCTDTQYF.

The chain employs TRBV11-2 and TRBJ2-7; the match to TRBD2 covers 9 bases. The V gene's germline CDR1 is SGHAT and CDR2 FQNNGV. The CDR3 has 15 residues. Trimming at V came to 5 bases and at J to 3 bases, leaving 8 bases not matched to a gene. CDR3 DNA sequence: TGTGCCAGCAGCCTAATAGGGACTAGCCTCTACGAGCAGTACTTC. It translates to CASSLIGTSLYEQYF.

This sequence joins TRBV4-1 and TRBJ2-7, with D possibly TRBD1 on 5 matching bases. The germline V and J ends were trimmed by 0 bases and 1 base, with 10 bases remaining between them. Germline CDR1 reads MGHRA; CDR2 reads YSYEKL. There are 15 residues in the CDR3. The CDR3 sequence is CASSQDPPGSYEQYF. CDR3 DNA: TGCGCCAGCAGCCAAGACCCCCCAGGGTCCTACGAGCAGTACTTC.

The V call is TRBV5-4, the J call TRBJ2-5; possible D gene TRBD2, 6 bases. This CDR3 region has 16 residues. Germline-derived CDR1 and CDR2 are SGHNT and YYREEE (reference sequence). Trimming removed 3 bases at V and 3 bases at J, with 18 bases between. In nucleotides, the CDR3 is TGTGCCAGCAGCTCGGGACTCTCGAGGTCCGAAGAGACCCAGTACTTC. It encodes CASSSGLSRSEETQYF.

The V and J genes are TRBV7-2 and TRBJ1-4, with D tentatively TRBD1 (5 bases). This CDR3 region has 11 residues. V dropped 6 bases and J dropped 8 bases, with 7 bases sitting between them. Germline V gives CDR1 SGHTA, CDR2 FQGNSA. CDR3 region: CASRHREKLFF. The CDR3 nucleotides read TGTGCCAGCAGACACAGGGAAAAACTGTTTTTT.

The chain couples TRBV18 to TRBJ1-5; D is unresolved. Trimming took 2 bases from V and 5 from J, leaving 7 bases between them. The CDR3 length is 13 residues. The germline V gene encodes CDR1 KGHSH and CDR2 LQKENI. CDR3 in DNA: TGTGCCAGCTCACCAATGTCCGATCAGCCCCAGCATTTT. Protein product: CASSPMSDQPQHF.

The chain carries TRBV5-1 and TRBJ1-6; 11 positions match TRBD1. This CDR3 is built from 16 residues. Germline CDR1 is SGHRS and CDR2 is YFSETQ. With V trimmed by 4 bases and J by 7 bases, 7 bases remained unmatched. The CDR3 DNA sequence: TGCGCCAGCAGCAGAGGACAGGGGGCTTTCAATTCACCCCTCCACTTT. Protein product: CASSRGQGAFNSPLHF.

The CDR3 DNA is TGTGCCAGCAGTTTGACAGCCACCTCCTACGAGCAGTACTTC. Its protein is CASSLTATSYEQYF. V usage is TRBV6-5 and J usage is TRBJ2-7; D possibly corresponds to TRBD1 (5 bases). Between the trimmed V and J ends, which lost 4 bases and 0 bases, there was a span of 10 bases. This CDR3 has 14 amino acids. Germline V gene sequence: CDR1 MNHEY, CDR2 SVGAGI.

In its sample, this clone was seen once. The chain employs TRBV30 and TRBJ2-7; 8 positions match TRBD2. The CDR3 has 13 residues. After removal of 5 bases from V and 6 bases from J, the junction contained 9 bases not matched to a gene. Germline CDR1 GTSNPN, CDR2 SVGIG (reference sequence). The CDR3 is CAWSLAGFGEQYF. In nucleotides, the CDR3 is TGTGCCTGGTCCCTAGCGGGTTTTGGCGAGCAGTACTTC.

The gene calls are TRBV14 and TRBJ2-1; 13 nucleotides line up with TRBD2. Germline V lookup: CDR1 SGHDN, CDR2 FVKESK. V lost 4 bases, J lost 0 bases, and 9 bases stayed unmatched. CDR3 length: 19 amino acids. This CDR3 reads CASSPGTSGNTISYNEQFF. CDR3 nucleotide sequence: TGTGCCAGCAGCCCCGGGACTAGCGGGAATACGATCTCCTACAATGAGCAGTTCTTC.

V is TRBV19 and J is TRBJ1-1; TRBD1 is a possible D gene (5 bases). The V end lost 8 bases, the J end lost 0 bases, and 13 bases lay between the germline ends. Germline CDR1 reads LNHDA; CDR2 reads SQIVND (reference sequence). The CDR3 totals 14 residues. CDR3 region: CASGTTVMNTEAFF. As DNA, the CDR3 is TGTGCCAGTGGAACGACAGTTATGAACACTGAAGCTTTCTTT. The variable domain in full, with the rest retrieved from reference TRBV19 and TRBJ1-1, is DGGITQSPKYLFRKEGQNVTLSCEQNLNHDAMYWYRQDPGQGLRLIYYSQIVNDFQKGDIAEGYSVSREKKESFPLTVTSAQKNPTAFYLCASGTTVMNTEAFFGQGTRLTVV.